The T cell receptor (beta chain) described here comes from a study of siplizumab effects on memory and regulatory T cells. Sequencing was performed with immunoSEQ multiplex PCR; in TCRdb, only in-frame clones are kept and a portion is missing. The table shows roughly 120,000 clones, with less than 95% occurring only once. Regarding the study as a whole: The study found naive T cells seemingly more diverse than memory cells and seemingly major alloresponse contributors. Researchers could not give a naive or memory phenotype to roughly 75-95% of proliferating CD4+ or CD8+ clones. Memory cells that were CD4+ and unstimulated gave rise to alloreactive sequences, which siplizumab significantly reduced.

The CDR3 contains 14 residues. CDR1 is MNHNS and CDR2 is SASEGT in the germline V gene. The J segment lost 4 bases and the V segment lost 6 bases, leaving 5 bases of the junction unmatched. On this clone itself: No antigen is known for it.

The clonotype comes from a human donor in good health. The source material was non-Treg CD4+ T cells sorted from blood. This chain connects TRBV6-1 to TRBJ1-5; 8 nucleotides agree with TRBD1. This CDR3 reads CASRGTGLNQPQHF. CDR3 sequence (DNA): TGTGCCAGCAGAGGGACAGGCCTAAATCAGCCCCAGCATTTT.